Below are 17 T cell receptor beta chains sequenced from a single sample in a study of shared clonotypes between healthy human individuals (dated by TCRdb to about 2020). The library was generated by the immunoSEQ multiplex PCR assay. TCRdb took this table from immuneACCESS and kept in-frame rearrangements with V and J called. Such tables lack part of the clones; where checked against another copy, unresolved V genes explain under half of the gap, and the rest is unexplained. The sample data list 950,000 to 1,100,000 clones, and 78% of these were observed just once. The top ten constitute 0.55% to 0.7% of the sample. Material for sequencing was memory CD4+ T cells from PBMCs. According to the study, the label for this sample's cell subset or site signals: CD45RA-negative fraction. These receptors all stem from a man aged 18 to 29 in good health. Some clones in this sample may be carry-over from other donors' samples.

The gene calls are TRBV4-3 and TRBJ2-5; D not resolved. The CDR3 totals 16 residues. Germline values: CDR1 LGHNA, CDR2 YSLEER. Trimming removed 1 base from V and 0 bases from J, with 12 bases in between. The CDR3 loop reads CASSQVFVQYQETQYF. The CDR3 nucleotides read TGCGCCAGCAGCCAAGTTTTTGTGCAGTACCAAGAGACCCAGTACTTC.

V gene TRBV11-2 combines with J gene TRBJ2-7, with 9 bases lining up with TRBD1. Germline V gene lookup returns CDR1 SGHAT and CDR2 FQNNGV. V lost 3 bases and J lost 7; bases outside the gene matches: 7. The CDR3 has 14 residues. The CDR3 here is CASSFRQGVKEQYF. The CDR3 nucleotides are TGTGCCAGCAGCTTTCGACAGGGGGTAAAAGAGCAGTACTTC. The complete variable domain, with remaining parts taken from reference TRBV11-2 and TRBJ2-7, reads EAGVAQSPRYKIIEKRQSVAFWCNPISGHATLYWYQQILGQGPKLLIQFQNNGVVDDSQLPKDRFSAERLKGVDSTLKIQPAKLEDSAVYLCASSFRQGVKEQYFGPGTRLTVT.

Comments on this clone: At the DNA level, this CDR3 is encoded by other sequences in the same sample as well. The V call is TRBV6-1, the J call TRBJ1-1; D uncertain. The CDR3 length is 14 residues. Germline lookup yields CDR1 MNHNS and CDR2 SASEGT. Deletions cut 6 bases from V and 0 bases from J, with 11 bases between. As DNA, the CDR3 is TGTGCCAGCAGGCTCGGCAACATGAACACTGAAGCTTTCTTT. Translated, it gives CASRLGNMNTEAFF.

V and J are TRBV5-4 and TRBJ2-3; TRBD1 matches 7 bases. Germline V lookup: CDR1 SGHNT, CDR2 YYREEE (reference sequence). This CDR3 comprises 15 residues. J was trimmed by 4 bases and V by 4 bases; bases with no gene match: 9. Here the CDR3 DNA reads TGTGCCAGCAGCCCGCCGACAGGGTGGGCAGATACGCAGTATTTT. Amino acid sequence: CASSPPTGWADTQYF.

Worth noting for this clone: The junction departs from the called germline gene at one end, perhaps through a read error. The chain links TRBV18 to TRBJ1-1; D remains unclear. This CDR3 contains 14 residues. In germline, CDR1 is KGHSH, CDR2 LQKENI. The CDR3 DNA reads TGTGCCAGCTCCCCACTGGGAGTGAACACTGAAGCTTTCTTT. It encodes CASSPLGVNTEAFF.

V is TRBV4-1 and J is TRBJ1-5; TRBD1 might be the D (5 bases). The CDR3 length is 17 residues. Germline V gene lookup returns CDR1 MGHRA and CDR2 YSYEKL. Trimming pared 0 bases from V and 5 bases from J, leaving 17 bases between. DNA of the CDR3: TGCGCCAGCAGCCAAGAACGCCAGACGGGGCTATATCAGCCCCAGCATTTT. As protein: CASSQERQTGLYQPQHF.

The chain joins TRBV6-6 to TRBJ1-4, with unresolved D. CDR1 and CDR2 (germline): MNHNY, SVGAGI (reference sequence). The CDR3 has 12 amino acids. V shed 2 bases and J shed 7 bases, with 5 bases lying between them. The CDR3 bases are TGTGCCAGCAGTTACCCCGGTGAAAAACTGTTTTTT. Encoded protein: CASSYPGEKLFF.

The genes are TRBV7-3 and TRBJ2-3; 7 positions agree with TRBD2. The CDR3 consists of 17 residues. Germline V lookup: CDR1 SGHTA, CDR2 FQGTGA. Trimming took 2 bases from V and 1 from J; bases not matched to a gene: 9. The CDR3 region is CASSLLGGEGRTDTQYF. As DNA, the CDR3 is TGTGCCAGCAGCTTATTGGGAGGGGAGGGGCGCACAGATACGCAGTATTTT.

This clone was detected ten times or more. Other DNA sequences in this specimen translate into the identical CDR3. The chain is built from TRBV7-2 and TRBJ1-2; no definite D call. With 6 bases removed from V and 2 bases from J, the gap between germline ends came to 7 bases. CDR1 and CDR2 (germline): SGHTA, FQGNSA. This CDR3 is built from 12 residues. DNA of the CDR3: TGTGCCAGCAGTGGGCAGAACTATGGCTACACCTTC. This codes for CASSGQNYGYTF.

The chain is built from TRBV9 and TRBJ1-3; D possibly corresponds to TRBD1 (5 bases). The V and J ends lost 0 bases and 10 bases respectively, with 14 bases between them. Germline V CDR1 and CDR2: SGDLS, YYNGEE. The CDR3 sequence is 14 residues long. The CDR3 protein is CASSVAGDGQTIYF. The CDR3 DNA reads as TGTGCCAGCAGCGTAGCTGGGGACGGGCAGACCATATATTTT. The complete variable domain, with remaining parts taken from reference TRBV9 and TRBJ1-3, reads DSGVTQTPKHLITATGQRVTLRCSPRSGDLSVYWYQQSLDQGLQFLIQYYNGEERAKGNILERFSAQQFPDLHSELNLSSLELGDSALYFCASSVAGDGQTIYFGEGSWLTVV.

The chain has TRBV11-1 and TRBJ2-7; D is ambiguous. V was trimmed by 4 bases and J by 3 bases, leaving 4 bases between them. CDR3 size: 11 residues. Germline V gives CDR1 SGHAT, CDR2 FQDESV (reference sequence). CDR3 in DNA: TGTGCCAGCAGCTCGGACTACGAGCAGTACTTC. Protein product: CASSSDYEQYF.

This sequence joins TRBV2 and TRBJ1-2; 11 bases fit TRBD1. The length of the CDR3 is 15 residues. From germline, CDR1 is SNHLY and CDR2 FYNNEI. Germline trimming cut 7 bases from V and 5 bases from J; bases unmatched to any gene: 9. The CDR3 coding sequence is TGTGCCAGCACCGCTAGGACAGGGGGCGGGTATGGCTACACCTTC. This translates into CASTARTGGGYGYTF.

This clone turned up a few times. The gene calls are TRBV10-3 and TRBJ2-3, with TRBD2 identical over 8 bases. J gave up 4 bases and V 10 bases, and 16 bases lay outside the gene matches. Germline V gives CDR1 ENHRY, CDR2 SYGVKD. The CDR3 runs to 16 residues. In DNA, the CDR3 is TGTGCCACCAAGCCGGGACTAGAACTGACAGCAGATACGCAGTATTTT. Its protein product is CATKPGLELTADTQYF.

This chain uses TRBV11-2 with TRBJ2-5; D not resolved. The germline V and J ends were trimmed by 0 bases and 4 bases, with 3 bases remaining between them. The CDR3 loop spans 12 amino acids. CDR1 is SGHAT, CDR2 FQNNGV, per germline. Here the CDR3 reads CASSLERETQYF. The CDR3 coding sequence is TGTGCCAGCAGCTTAGAACGAGAGACCCAGTACTTC. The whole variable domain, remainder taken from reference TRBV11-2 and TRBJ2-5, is EAGVAQSPRYKIIEKRQSVAFWCNPISGHATLYWYQQILGQGPKLLIQFQNNGVVDDSQLPKDRFSAERLKGVDSTLKIQPAKLEDSAVYLCASSLERETQYFGPGTRLLVL.

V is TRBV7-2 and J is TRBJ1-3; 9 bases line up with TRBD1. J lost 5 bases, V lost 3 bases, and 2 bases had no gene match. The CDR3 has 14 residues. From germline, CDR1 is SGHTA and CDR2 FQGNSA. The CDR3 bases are TGTGCCAGCAGCTTGGGACAGGGAAGAAACACCATATATTTT. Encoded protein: CASSLGQGRNTIYF.

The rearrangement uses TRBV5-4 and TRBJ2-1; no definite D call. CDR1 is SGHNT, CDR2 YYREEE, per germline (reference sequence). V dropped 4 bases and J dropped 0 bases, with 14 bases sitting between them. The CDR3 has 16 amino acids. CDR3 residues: CASSKEPPSSYNEQFF. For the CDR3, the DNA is TGTGCCAGCAGCAAAGAGCCCCCAAGCTCCTACAATGAGCAGTTCTTC.

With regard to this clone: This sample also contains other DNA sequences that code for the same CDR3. The CDR3: CAWSVGNEQFF. In nucleotides, the CDR3 is TGTGCCTGGAGTGTTGGAAATGAGCAGTTCTTC. The rearrangement joins TRBV30 to TRBJ2-1; D unclear. Per germline, CDR1 GTSNPN and CDR2 SVGIG (reference sequence). V was trimmed by 0 bases and J by 7 bases, leaving 4 bases between them. CDR3 length equals 11 residues.